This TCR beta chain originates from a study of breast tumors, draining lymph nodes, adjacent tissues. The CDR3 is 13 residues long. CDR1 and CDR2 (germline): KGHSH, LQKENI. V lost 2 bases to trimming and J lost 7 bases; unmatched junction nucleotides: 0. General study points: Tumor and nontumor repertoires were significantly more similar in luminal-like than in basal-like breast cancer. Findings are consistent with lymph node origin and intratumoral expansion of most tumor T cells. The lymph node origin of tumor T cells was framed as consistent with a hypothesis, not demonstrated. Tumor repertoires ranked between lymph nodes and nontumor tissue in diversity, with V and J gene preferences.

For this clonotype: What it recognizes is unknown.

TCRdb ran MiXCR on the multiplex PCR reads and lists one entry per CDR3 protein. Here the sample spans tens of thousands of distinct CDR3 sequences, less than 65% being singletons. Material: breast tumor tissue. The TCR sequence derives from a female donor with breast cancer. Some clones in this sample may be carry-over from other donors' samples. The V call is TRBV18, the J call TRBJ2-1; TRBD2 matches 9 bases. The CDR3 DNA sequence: TGTGCCAGCTCACCAAGCGGGAGGAATGAGCAGTTCTTC. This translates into CASSPSGRNEQFF.